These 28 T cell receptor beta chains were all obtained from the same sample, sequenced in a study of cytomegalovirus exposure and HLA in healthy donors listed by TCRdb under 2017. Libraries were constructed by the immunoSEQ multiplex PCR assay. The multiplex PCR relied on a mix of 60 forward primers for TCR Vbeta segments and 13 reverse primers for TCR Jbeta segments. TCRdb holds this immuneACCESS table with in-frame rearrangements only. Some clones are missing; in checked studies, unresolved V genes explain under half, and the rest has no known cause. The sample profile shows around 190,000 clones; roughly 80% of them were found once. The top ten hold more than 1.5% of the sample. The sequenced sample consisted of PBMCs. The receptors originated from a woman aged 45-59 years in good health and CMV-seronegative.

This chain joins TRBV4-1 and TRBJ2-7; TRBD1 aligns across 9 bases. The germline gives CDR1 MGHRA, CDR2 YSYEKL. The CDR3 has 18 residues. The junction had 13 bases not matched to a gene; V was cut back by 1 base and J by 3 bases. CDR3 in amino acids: CASSQVMVGQGILYEQYF. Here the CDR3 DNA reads TGCGCCAGCAGCCAAGTAATGGTCGGACAGGGGATTCTCTACGAGCAGTACTTC.

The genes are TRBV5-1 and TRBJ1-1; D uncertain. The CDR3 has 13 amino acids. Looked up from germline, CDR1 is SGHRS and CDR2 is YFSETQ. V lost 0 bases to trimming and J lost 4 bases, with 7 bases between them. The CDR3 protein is CASSLAVATEAFF. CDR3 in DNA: TGCGCCAGCAGCTTGGCCGTGGCCACTGAAGCTTTCTTT.

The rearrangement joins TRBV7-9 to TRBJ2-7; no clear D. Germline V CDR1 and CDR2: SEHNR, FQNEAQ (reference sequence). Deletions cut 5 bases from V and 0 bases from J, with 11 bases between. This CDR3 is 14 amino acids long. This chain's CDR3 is CASSPGYSSYEQYF. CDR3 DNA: TGTGCCAGCAGCCCCGGATACAGCTCCTACGAGCAGTACTTC.

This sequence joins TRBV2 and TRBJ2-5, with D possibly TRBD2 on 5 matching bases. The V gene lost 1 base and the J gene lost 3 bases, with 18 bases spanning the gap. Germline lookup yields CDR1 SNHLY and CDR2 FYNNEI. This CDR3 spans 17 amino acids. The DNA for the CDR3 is TGTGCCAGCAGTGAAGGTTTAGTGGCGGGCCTGGAAGAGACCCAGTACTTC. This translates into CASSEGLVAGLEETQYF.

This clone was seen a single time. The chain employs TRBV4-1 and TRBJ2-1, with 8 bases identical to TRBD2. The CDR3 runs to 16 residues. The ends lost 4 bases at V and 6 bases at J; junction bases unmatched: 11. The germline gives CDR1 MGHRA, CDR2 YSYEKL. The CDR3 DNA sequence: TGCGCCAGCAGCCGAGTTTTAGAGACTAGCGCCAATGAGCAGTTCTTC. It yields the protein CASSRVLETSANEQFF.

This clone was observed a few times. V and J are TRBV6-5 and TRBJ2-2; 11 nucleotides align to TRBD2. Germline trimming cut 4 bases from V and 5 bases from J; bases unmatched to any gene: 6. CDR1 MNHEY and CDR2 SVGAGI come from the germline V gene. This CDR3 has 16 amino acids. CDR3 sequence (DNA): TGTGCCAGCAGTTTTATCGTAGCGGGAGGGACCGGGGAGCTGTTTTTT. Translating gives CASSFIVAGGTGELFF.

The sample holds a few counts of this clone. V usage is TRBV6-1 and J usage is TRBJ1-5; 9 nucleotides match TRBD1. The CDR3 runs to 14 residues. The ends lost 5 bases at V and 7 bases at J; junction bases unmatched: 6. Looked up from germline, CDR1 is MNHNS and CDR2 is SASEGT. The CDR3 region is CASSNTGGWQPQHF. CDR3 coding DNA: TGTGCCAGCAGTAACACAGGGGGCTGGCAGCCCCAGCATTTT.

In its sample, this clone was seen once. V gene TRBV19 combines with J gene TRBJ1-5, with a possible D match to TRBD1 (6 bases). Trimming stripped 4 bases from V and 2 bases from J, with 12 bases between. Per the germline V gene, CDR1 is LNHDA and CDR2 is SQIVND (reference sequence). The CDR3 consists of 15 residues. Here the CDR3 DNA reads TGTGCCAGTAGTAATGGCAGGGGCGGCAATCAGCCCCAGCATTTT. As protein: CASSNGRGGNQPQHF.

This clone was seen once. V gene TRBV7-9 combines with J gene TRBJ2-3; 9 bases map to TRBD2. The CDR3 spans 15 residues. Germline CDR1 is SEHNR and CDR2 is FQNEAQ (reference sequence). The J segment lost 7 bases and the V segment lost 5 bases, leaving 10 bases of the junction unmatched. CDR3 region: CASSTLRGGRNTQYF. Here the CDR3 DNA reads TGTGCCAGCAGCACCTTGCGGGGGGGCCGGAATACGCAGTATTTT.

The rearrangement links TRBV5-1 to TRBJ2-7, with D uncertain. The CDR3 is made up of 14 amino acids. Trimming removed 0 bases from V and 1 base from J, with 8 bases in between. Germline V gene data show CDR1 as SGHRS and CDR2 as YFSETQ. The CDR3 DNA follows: TGCGCCAGCAGCTTGGATGGTAGATCCTACGAGCAGTACTTC. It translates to CASSLDGRSYEQYF.

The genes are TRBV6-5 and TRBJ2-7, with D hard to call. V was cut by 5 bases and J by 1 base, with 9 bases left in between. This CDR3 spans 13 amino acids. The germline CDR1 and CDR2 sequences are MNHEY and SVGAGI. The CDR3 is CASSENGSYEQYF. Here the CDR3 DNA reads TGTGCCAGCAGTGAGAACGGGTCCTACGAGCAGTACTTC.

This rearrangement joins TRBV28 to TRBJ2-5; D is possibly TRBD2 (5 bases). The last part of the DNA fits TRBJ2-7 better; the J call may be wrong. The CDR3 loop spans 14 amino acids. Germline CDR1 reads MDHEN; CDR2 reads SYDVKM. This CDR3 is CASSLWGVPYEQYF. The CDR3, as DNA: TGTGCCAGCAGTTTATGGGGAGTCCCCTACGAGCAGTACTTC.

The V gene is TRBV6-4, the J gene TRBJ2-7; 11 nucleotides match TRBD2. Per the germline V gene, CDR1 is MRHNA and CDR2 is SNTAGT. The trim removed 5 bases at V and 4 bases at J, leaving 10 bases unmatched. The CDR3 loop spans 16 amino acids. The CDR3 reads CASSPPLAGVYYEQYF. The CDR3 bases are TGTGCCAGCAGTCCCCCACTAGCGGGAGTCTATTACGAGCAGTACTTC.

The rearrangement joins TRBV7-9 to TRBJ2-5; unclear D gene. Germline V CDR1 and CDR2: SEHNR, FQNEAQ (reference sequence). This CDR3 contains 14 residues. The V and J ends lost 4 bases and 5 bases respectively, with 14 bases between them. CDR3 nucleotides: TGTGCCAGCAGCTACCCCGTTAGCCGTGAGACCCAGTACTTC. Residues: CASSYPVSRETQYF. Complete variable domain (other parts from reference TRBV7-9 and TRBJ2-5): DTGVSQNPRHKITKRGQNVTFRCDPISEHNRLYWYRQTLGQGPEFLTYFQNEAQLEKSRLLSDRFSAERPKGSFSTLEIQRTEQGDSAMYLCASSYPVSRETQYFGPGTRLLVL.

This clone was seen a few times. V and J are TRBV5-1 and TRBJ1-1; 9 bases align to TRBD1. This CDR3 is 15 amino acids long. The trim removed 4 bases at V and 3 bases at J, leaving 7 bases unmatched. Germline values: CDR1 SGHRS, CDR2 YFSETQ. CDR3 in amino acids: CASSHRGHTDTEAFF. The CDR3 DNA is TGCGCCAGCAGCCACAGGGGGCATACTGACACTGAAGCTTTCTTT.

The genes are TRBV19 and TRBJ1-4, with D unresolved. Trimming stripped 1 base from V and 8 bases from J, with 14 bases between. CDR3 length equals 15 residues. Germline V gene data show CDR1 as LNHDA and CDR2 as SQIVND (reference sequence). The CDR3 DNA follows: TGTGCCAGTAGTATAGTAGCATTCCAAATGGAAAAACTGTTTTTT. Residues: CASSIVAFQMEKLFF.

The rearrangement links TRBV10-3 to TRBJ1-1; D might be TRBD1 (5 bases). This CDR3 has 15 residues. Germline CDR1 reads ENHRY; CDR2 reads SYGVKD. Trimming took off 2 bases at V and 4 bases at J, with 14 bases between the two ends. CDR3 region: CAISEDRGGSTEAFF. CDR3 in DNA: TGTGCCATCAGTGAGGATCGGGGGGGAAGCACTGAAGCTTTCTTT.

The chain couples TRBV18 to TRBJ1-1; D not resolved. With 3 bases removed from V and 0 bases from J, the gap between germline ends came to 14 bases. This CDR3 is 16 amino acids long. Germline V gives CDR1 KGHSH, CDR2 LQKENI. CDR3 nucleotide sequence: TGTGCCAGCTCACCCCTAGGTCACGAAATGAACACTGAAGCTTTCTTT. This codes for CASSPLGHEMNTEAFF.

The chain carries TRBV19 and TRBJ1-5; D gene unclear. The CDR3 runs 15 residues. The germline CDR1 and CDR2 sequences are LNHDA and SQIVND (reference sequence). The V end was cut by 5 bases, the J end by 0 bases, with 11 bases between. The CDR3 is CASSPTIDSNQPQHF. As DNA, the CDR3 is TGTGCCAGTAGTCCGACAATCGATAGCAATCAGCCCCAGCATTTT.

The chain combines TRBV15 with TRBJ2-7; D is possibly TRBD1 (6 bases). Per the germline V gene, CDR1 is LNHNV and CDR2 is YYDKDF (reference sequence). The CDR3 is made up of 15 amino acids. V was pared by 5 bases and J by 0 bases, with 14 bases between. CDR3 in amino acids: CATSLQGDPSYEQYF. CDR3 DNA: TGTGCCACCAGCTTACAGGGAGACCCCTCCTACGAGCAGTACTTC.

The CDR3 sequence is CASSQEIASGVTRETQYF. The CDR3 bases are TGTGCCAGCAGCCAAGAGATTGCGTCGGGAGTGACCCGAGAGACCCAGTACTTC. V gene TRBV14 combines with J gene TRBJ2-5; weak D call: TRBD2 (6 bases). Germline lookup yields CDR1 SGHDN and CDR2 FVKESK. The length of the CDR3 is 18 residues. V lost 0 bases and J lost 4, with 21 bases in between.

The CDR3 region has the DNA TGTGCCAGCATTCGGGACAGCTTAAATCAGCCCCAGCATTTT. Translation gives CASIRDSLNQPQHF. The gene calls are TRBV28 and TRBJ1-5; 7 bases match TRBD1. Germline-derived CDR1 and CDR2 are MDHEN and SYDVKM. V gave up 7 bases and J gave up 4 bases; unmatched junction bases: 7. There are 14 residues in the CDR3.

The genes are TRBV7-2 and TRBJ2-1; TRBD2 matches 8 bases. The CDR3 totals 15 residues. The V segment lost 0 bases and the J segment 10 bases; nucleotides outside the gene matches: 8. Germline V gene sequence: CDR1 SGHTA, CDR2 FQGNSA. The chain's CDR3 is CASSLAGAGGREQFF. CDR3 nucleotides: TGTGCCAGCAGCTTAGCTGGGGCGGGGGGACGAGAGCAGTTCTTC.

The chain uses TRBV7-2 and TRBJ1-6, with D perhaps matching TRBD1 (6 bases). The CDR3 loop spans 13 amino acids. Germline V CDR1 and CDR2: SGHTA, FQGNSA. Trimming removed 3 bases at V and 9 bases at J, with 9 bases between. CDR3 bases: TGTGCCAGCAGCTTCACAGGGACTTCACCCCTCCACTTT. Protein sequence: CASSFTGTSPLHF. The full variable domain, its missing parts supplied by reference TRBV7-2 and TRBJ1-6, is GAGVSQSPSNKVTEKGKDVELRCDPISGHTALYWYRQSLGQGLEFLIYFQGNSAPDKSGLPSDRFSAERTGGSVSTLTIQRTQQEDSAVYLCASSFTGTSPLHFGNGTRLTVT.

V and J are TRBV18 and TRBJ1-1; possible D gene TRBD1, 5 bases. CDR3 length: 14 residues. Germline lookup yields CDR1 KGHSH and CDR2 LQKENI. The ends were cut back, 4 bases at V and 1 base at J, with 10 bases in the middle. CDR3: CASSRGGKNTEAFF. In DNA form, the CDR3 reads TGTGCCAGCTCACGGGGGGGGAAGAACACTGAAGCTTTCTTT. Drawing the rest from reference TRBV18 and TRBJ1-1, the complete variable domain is NAGVMQNPRHLVRRRGQEARLRCSPMKGHSHVYWYRQLPEEGLKFMVYLQKENIIDESGMPKERFSAEFPKEGPSILRIQQVVRGDSAAYFCASSRGGKNTEAFFGQGTRLTVV.

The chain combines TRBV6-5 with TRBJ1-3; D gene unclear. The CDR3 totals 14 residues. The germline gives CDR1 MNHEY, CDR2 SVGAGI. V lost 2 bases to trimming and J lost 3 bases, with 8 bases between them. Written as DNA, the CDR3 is TGTGCCAGCAGTTACATGGGAGGTGGAAACACCATATATTTT. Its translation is CASSYMGGGNTIYF.

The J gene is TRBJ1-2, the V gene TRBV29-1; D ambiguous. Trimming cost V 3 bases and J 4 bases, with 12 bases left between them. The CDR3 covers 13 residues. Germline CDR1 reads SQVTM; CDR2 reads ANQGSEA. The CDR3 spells CSVDKAGFYGYTF. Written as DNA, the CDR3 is TGCAGCGTTGATAAAGCGGGATTCTATGGCTACACCTTC.

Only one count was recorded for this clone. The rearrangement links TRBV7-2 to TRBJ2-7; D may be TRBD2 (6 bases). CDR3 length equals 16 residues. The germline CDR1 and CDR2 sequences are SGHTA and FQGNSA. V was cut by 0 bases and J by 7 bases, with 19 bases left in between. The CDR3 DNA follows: TGTGCCAGCAGCTTAGCTTGGAGCGGGTCTTCCGGGGAGCAGTACTTC. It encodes CASSLAWSGSSGEQYF.